Below, 19 T cell receptor beta chains from the same sample are listed, as sequenced in a study of shared T cell receptors in the human thymus. Libraries were prepared by immunoSEQ multiplex PCR; TCRdb keeps only in-frame clonotypes and omits some of them. The data hold about 500,000 clones, with roughly 74% observed a single time. Separately, the same data were catalogued under a study of human thymus T cells.

Sequencing was carried out using thymocytes. The source is a boy younger than two with a congenital heart defect.

This rearrangement joins TRBV9 to TRBJ2-7, with TRBD2 matching 8 bases. V dropped 0 bases and J dropped 0; count of bases not matched to a gene: 2. The CDR3 sequence is 15 residues long. CDR1 and CDR2 from the germline V gene are SGDLS and YYNGEE. CDR3 sequence reads: CASSVAGGGSYEQYF. The CDR3, as DNA: TGTGCCAGCAGCGTAGCGGGGGGGGGCTCCTACGAGCAGTACTTC.

This clone was picked up one time. The V call is TRBV25-1, the J call TRBJ1-2; no definite D call. Germline CDR1 reads MGHDK; CDR2 reads SYGVNS. The CDR3 contains 12 residues. V dropped 4 bases and J dropped 6 bases, with 9 bases sitting between them. The chain's CDR3 is CASSGEVDGYTF. The CDR3 DNA sequence: TGTGCCAGCAGTGGAGAGGTGGATGGCTACACCTTC.

CDR3 residues: CASSVLAGLNTEAFF. CDR3 coding DNA: TGTGCCAGCAGCGTACTGGCAGGGTTGAACACTGAAGCTTTCTTT. This sequence joins TRBV9 and TRBJ1-1; D may be TRBD1 (5 bases). Trimming removed 1 base at V and 0 bases at J, with 10 bases between. This CDR3 is built from 15 residues. In germline, CDR1 is SGDLS, CDR2 YYNGEE.

The V call is TRBV2, the J call TRBJ1-2; TRBD1 matches at 8 bases. CDR1 and CDR2 from the germline V gene are SNHLY and FYNNEI. The CDR3 is 16 amino acids. The V segment lost 2 bases and the J segment 8 bases; nucleotides outside the gene matches: 13. CDR3 in DNA: TGTGCCAGCAGTGAATGCCGGACAGGGAGTACAGGAGGCTACACCTTC. Translating gives CASSECRTGSTGGYTF.

The chain carries TRBV4-3 and TRBJ2-3; tentatively, D is TRBD2 (5 bases). The CDR3 covers 18 residues. Looked up from germline, CDR1 is LGHNA and CDR2 is YSLEER. V lost 0 bases and J lost 4, with 20 bases in between. The DNA for the CDR3 is TGCGCCAGCAGCCAAGATAGCCCCCTAGCAAGACATCCAGATACGCAGTATTTT. Translating it yields CASSQDSPLARHPDTQYF.

This clone has a single count. This chain links TRBV25-1 with TRBJ2-7; 7 bases map to TRBD2. The CDR3 loop spans 16 amino acids. Unmatched junction bases numbered 10, after V lost 3 bases and J lost 2 bases. The germline V gene encodes CDR1 MGHDK and CDR2 SYGVNS. CDR3 sequence reads: CASSEFETSIPYEQYF. The CDR3 DNA sequence: TGTGCCAGCAGTGAGTTCGAGACTAGCATCCCCTACGAGCAGTACTTC.

The genes are TRBV7-3 and TRBJ2-1; 8 positions match TRBD2. Germline V gene sequence: CDR1 SGHTA, CDR2 FQGTGA. V shed 4 bases, J shed 4 bases, and the junction held 24 bases outside the gene matches. The CDR3 has 21 residues. The CDR3: CASSSSGGFGASGLDYNEQFF. The CDR3 DNA is TGTGCCAGCAGCTCCTCCGGAGGGTTTGGGGCTAGCGGGCTCGATTACAATGAGCAGTTCTTC.

The chain couples TRBV30 to TRBJ1-4; D is possibly TRBD1 (6 bases). The germline V gene encodes CDR1 GTSNPN and CDR2 SVGIG (reference sequence). The V gene lost 3 bases and the J gene lost 4 bases, with 12 bases spanning the gap. CDR3 size: 14 residues. Here the CDR3 DNA reads TGTGCCTGGAGCGCAACAGGGCTTAATGAAAAACTGTTTTTT. This sequence encodes CAWSATGLNEKLFF. The full variable domain, completed using reference TRBV30 and TRBJ1-4, is SQTIHQWPATLVQPVGSPLSLECTVEGTSNPNLYWYRQAAGRGLQLLFYSVGIGQISSEVPQNLSASRPQDRQFILSSKKLLLSDSGFYLCAWSATGLNEKLFFGSGTQLSVL.

This chain connects TRBV2 to TRBJ1-5; D uncertain. From germline, CDR1 is SNHLY and CDR2 FYNNEI. The CDR3 runs 12 residues. Trimming took 2 bases from V and 7 from J, leaving 6 bases between them. The CDR3 DNA reads as TGTGCCAGCAGTGAATTCCGGCAGCCCCAGCATTTT. It yields the protein CASSEFRQPQHF.

Here the CDR3 reads CASSLAVPTGTNTGELFF. CDR3 DNA: TGTGCCAGCAGCTTAGCGGTCCCGACAGGTACGAACACCGGGGAGCTGTTTTTT. This sequence joins TRBV7-9 and TRBJ2-2, with D maybe TRBD1 (6 bases). CDR1 SEHNR and CDR2 FQNEAQ come from the germline V gene (reference sequence). V lost 0 bases to trimming and J lost 0 bases, with 14 bases between them. This CDR3 region has 18 residues.

This chain joins TRBV28 and TRBJ1-5; D may be TRBD1 (5 bases). The CDR3 is 16 amino acids. Germline values: CDR1 MDHEN, CDR2 SYDVKM. The V end was cut by 4 bases, the J end by 0 bases, with 13 bases between. CDR3 in DNA: TGTGCCAGCAGTTCGGCAGGGCTAATTAGCAATCAGCCCCAGCATTTT. It is translated as CASSSAGLISNQPQHF.

The chain carries TRBV4-3 and TRBJ2-1, with 8 nucleotides matching TRBD2. CDR3 length equals 16 residues. Germline assignment: CDR1 LGHNA and CDR2 YSLEER. Trimming took 4 bases from V and 2 from J; bases not matched to a gene: 7. The CDR3 DNA sequence: TGCGCCAGCAGCCCCCCGACTAGCGTGACCTACAATGAGCAGTTCTTC. Amino acids: CASSPPTSVTYNEQFF.

The J gene is TRBJ2-1, the V gene TRBV25-1, with unresolved D. This CDR3 spans 16 amino acids. V shed 5 bases and J shed 3 bases, with 17 bases lying between them. CDR1 is MGHDK and CDR2 is SYGVNS in the germline V gene. The CDR3 protein is CASSTTTSTLYNEQFF. In nucleotides, the CDR3 is TGTGCCAGCAGTACCACTACATCAACCCTCTACAATGAGCAGTTCTTC.

The chain uses TRBV9 and TRBJ2-2; 9 positions match TRBD1. Per the germline V gene, CDR1 is SGDLS and CDR2 is YYNGEE. The CDR3 extends over 17 amino acids. Trimming took 1 base from V and 1 from J; bases not matched to a gene: 5. CDR3: CASSVRPGQGNTGELFF. The CDR3 nucleotides are TGTGCCAGCAGCGTAAGACCGGGACAGGGGAACACCGGGGAGCTGTTTTTT.

This clone came up a few times. CDR3 in amino acids: CASSPRARGQQETQYF. DNA of the CDR3: TGTGCCAGCTCACCACGGGCCAGGGGGCAGCAAGAGACCCAGTACTTC. The chain links TRBV18 to TRBJ2-5, with 8 bases identical to TRBD1. The CDR3 covers 16 residues. From germline, CDR1 is KGHSH and CDR2 LQKENI. With V trimmed by 1 base and J by 2 bases, 6 bases remained unmatched.

The rearrangement uses TRBV2 and TRBJ2-5, with TRBD2 matching 7 bases. Germline V gene sequence: CDR1 SNHLY, CDR2 FYNNEI. The CDR3 runs to 15 residues. V gave up 6 bases and J gave up 3 bases; unmatched junction bases: 10. The CDR3 sequence: CASRAPGLLKETQYF. CDR3 DNA sequence: TGTGCCAGCAGAGCCCCGGGACTACTTAAAGAGACCCAGTACTTC.

This clone was counted a single time. The genes are TRBV30 and TRBJ2-5, with 14 bases aligning to TRBD2. This CDR3 is built from 13 residues. Germline CDR1 and CDR2: GTSNPN and SVGIG (reference sequence). V gave up 5 bases and J gave up 7 bases; unmatched junction bases: 3. The CDR3 DNA reads TGTGCCTGGGGGACTAGCGGGAGTGGGACCCAGTACTTC. This sequence encodes CAWGTSGSGTQYF. The full variable domain, rest sourced from reference TRBV30 and TRBJ2-5, is SQTIHQWPATLVQPVGSPLSLECTVEGTSNPNLYWYRQAAGRGLQLLFYSVGIGQISSEVPQNLSASRPQDRQFILSSKKLLLSDSGFYLCAWGTSGSGTQYFGPGTRLLVL.

The V and J genes are TRBV28 and TRBJ2-7, with 8 bases matching TRBD2. Germline trimming cut 9 bases from V and 0 bases from J; bases unmatched to any gene: 10. There are 15 residues in the CDR3. Per the germline V gene, CDR1 is MDHEN and CDR2 is SYDVKM. The CDR3 nucleotides read TGTGCCAGTTTTGCGGGAGGCGCGGGCTCCTACGAGCAGTACTTC. Its protein is CASFAGGAGSYEQYF.

This clone was seen only a few times. DNA of the CDR3: TGTGCCATCAGTCTTCGGTTTTTGTCGGGACACCCCTCAAGGGAGTACTTC. This encodes CAISLRFLSGHPSREYF. J is TRBJ2-7 and V is TRBV10-3; TRBD1 might be the D (6 bases). V was shortened by 5 bases and J by 11 bases, with 31 bases between the two germline ends. This CDR3 spans 17 amino acids. Germline V CDR1 and CDR2: ENHRY, SYGVKD.